This TCR beta chain was sequenced in a study of T cells in Graves' hyperthyroidism and ophthalmopathy. There are many counts of this clonotype. Newly diagnosed hyperthyroidism, duration under 2 months, in patients aged 18 to 65. Investigators excluded patients with uncontrolled infection, other autoimmune disease, pregnancy or lactation. Diagnosis relied on clinical symptoms, serum thyroxine and TRAb, thyroid ultrasound and orbital computed tomography. Germline loops: CDR1 SGHTA, CDR2 FQGTGA. The CDR3 is 12 amino acids. The V end was cut by 6 bases, the J end by 7 bases, with 10 bases between. Authors of the study amplified TCR beta CDR3 regions from RNA transcripts. Initially, a first-round RT-PCR of the TCR CDR3 employed the HTBI primer set. TCRdb analysed the multiplex PCR reads with MiXCR anew, one entry per CDR3 protein. Of about 840,000 distinct CDR3 sequences in the sample, 35% to 40% are singletons; the top ten hold 7.5% to 9.5%.

The chain couples TRBV7-3 to TRBJ1-5; D uncertain. This TCR was recovered from a man aged 18 to 35 with Graves' hyperthyroidism. What was sequenced was blood. The CDR3 DNA follows: TGTGCCAGCAGTTTTGGGAGGCAGCCCCAGCATTTT. This translates into CASSFGRQPQHF.